This TCR beta chain was sequenced during a study of blood T cell repertoires in COVID-19 (dated by TCRdb to the early 2020s). Notes on the research overall: Samples from collaborators originated in the United States, Italy and Spain and spanned both the acute and convalescent phases of COVID-19. The material from the prospective study consisted of cDNA or gDNA derived from T cells, B-cell-depleted T cells, or PBMCs. Subjects who had been exposed to COVID-19, were actively infected with it, or had recovered from it provided the deeply sampled blood TCRbeta repertoires that made up the dataset. The repertoires were released in a freely available public database meant as a resource for research on the immune response to SARS-CoV-2. Samples were obtained from the ongoing ImmuneRACE study (first 160 participants) and from over 1,000 subjects provided by 6 global collaborators. Sample metadata almost always included a de-identified subject ID, COVID-19 status, age in years and sex. Where available, HLA class I and class II types were obtained from metadata supplied by the sample provider rather than from assay-based typing.

Note on this clone: Its target antigen remains unknown. The record has no base qualities; no much larger clone is one base away.

The paper's findings and limits, for the study overall: The quantity of clinical and demographic metadata differed by source and by participant and was supplied without curation.

V loses 0 bases, J loses 12 bases, and the germline ends lie 26 bases apart. From its cysteine to its phenylalanine, the CDR3 spans 18 amino acids. Only CDR3 DNA is held: 54 bases, read in frame from base 1. From a lookup of the germline V gene, CDR1 and CDR2 are LGHNA and YSLEER. The immunoSEQ Assay, a bias-controlled multiplex PCR, was used to amplify TCRbeta CDR3 regions from genomic DNA. Regarding the original processing steps: The number of nucleated cells in each sample was estimated by amplification of reference gene primers within the assay. To quantify the absolute abundance of each unique TCRbeta CDR3 rearrangement, sequence reads were collapsed and filtered. For each sample, productive Simpson clonality was calculated by taking the square root of Simpson's diversity index across productive rearrangements. TCRdb took over this immuneACCESS table, retaining in-frame rearrangements with V and J assigned. Such tables are incomplete; in checked studies, under half of the missing clones stem from an unresolved V gene, and the remainder is unexplained. The D gene and trimming were derived from the DNA, and the V and J assignments and clone size from that table. The sample records about 94,000 clones, roughly 84% of which are singletons. 6.3% of the sample is taken by the ten largest.

Whole blood was collected in K2EDTA tubes by collaborating institutions according to the institutions' own protocols. For TCRbeta analysis, collaborators shipped samples in one of three forms: frozen whole blood, isolated PBMCs, or DNA extracted from either of those sample types. The sequence is built from TRBV4-3 and TRBJ1-4; D gene: possibly TRBD1, on 6 matching bases. Sequencing input: peripheral blood. The TCR sequence derives from a man aged 60 to 75 with acute or convalescent COVID-19. The DNA is as follows: TGCGCCAGCAGCCAAGATCCAGGGGCCGTACTAAATAATGATCAACTGTTTTTT. Its protein is CASSQDPGAVLNNDQLFF.